This T cell receptor (beta chain) was sequenced in a study of cytomegalovirus exposure and HLA in healthy donors. Study at large: An early release of data contained about 85 million unique TCRs, which came from HLA-typed donors. Overall study findings and caveats: In a later analysis, common viral pathogens appeared linked to several of the most significant clusters. The majority of CMV-associated TCR beta chains were reported as apparently HLA-restricted in a later analysis.

Germline V lookup: CDR1 SGHNT, CDR2 YYREEE (reference sequence). The CDR3 has 15 amino acids. V shed 5 bases, J shed 0 bases, and the junction held 8 bases outside the gene matches. Comment on this clone: The antigen remains unidentified.

Researchers ran the PCR with 60 Vbeta and 13 Jbeta primers. TCRdb's copy holds only in-frame clones and misses some; the assay was immunoSEQ multiplex PCR. The table includes under 200,000 clones, roughly 80% detected once. This TCR was recovered from a male donor in good health and CMV-seronegative. This chain joins TRBV5-4 and TRBJ2-7; 7 nucleotides align to TRBD1. The sample consisted of PBMCs. CDR3: CASSSGQRSSYEQYF. CDR3 DNA sequence: TGTGCCAGCAGTTCGGGACAGCGCAGCTCCTACGAGCAGTACTTC.